This TCR beta chain emerged from a study of identical twins. TCRdb used MiXCR to reprocess the 5' RACE reads, holding one entry per CDR3 protein. Of hundreds of thousands of distinct CDR3 sequences in the sample, 21% were seen once. V lost 3 bases to trimming and J lost 7 bases, with 13 bases between them. This CDR3 comprises 14 residues. This same sample was also taken into another study, of T cells expressing NK-cell markers.

The clonotype originates from a woman under 30 in good health. The chain recombines TRBV12-3 or TRBV12-4 with TRBJ2-1, with D perhaps TRBD1 or TRBD2 (7 bases each). Material for sequencing was PBMCs. CDR3 protein: CASSFGRGGNEQFF. The CDR3 DNA reads as TGTGCCAGCAGTTTCGGCAGGGGGGGGAATGAGCAGTTCTTC.